This TCR beta chain is from a study of vaccination and CD4 T cells after COVID-19. The overall study: The convalescent population consisted of six males and four females, two of whom were of Hispanic ethnicity. Overlapping spike peptides of SARS-CoV-2, HCoV-NL63, HCoV-OC43 and HCoV-229E stimulated the cells.

Germline-derived CDR1 and CDR2 are SNHLY and FYNNEI. Trimming stripped 7 bases from V and 9 bases from J, with 15 bases between. The CDR3 has 12 residues. The study's findings and limits: Of the reactive clones in convalescent patients, a median 86.3% showed up only post-vaccination.

In this sample, this clonotype turned up a few times. Antigen: not known. Treatment reported: approximately 11-day PBMC culture with coronavirus spike peptide pools or control peptides (ViraFEST assay). Cultured CD4+ T cell DNA was sequenced using the Oncomine TCR Beta short-read assay. Investigators obtained genomic DNA by extraction from cultured CD4+ T cells. In TCRdb, the PCR reads were re-called with MiXCR into one record per CDR3 protein. The sample carries 9,000 to 15,000 distinct CDR3 sequences, about a third recorded once. The origin of this receptor is a human donor who received a COVID-19 vaccine. The chain employs TRBV2 and TRBJ1-2; D unclear. The specimen was CD4+ T cells from blood, cultured in vitro, collected before SARS-CoV-2 vaccination. CDR3 DNA sequence: TGTGCCAGCACGCTAGGCGGAGCCAGCTACACCTTC. This sequence encodes CASTLGGASYTF.